The 9 T cell receptor beta chains listed next were all sequenced from one sample in a study of cytomegalovirus exposure and HLA in healthy donors. Amplification used 60 Vbeta primers and 13 Jbeta primers. Profiled with immunoSEQ multiplex PCR; TCRdb holds only in-frame clones, not every one. This sample's table has 200,000 or so clones. Source material: PBMCs. The receptors originated from a boy aged 5 to 17 in good health and CMV-seronegative.

The V and J genes are TRBV30 and TRBJ2-7; possible D gene TRBD1, 5 bases. The germline CDR1 and CDR2 sequences are GTSNPN and SVGIG (reference sequence). The CDR3 is 14 residues long. V shed 3 bases and J shed 3 bases, with 15 bases lying between them. Here the CDR3 reads CAWSPPRRGYEQYF. The CDR3 coding sequence is TGTGCCTGGAGCCCACCCAGAAGGGGCTACGAGCAGTACTTC.

This sequence joins TRBV15 and TRBJ1-1; D uncertain. CDR1 LNHNV and CDR2 YYDKDF come from the germline V gene (reference sequence). This CDR3 spans 13 amino acids. The ends were cut back, 8 bases at V and 1 base at J, with 11 bases in the middle. The CDR3 nucleotides read TGTGCCACCCGTTACACGGGGAACACTGAAGCTTTCTTT. Translating it yields CATRYTGNTEAFF.

The J gene is TRBJ1-4, the V gene TRBV19; 7 bases align to TRBD1. The CDR3 is 21 amino acids. The V gene end was trimmed by 4 bases and the J gene end by 1 base; junction bases not matched to a gene: 21. Germline V gives CDR1 LNHDA, CDR2 SQIVND (reference sequence). The CDR3 spells CASSKLTGTEFYLGTNEKLFF. As DNA, the CDR3 is TGTGCCAGTAGTAAGTTAACCGGGACAGAATTTTATCTTGGAACTAATGAAAAACTGTTTTTT.

The chain combines TRBV11-1 with TRBJ2-1, with TRBD2 matching over 9 bases. Germline values: CDR1 SGHAT, CDR2 FQDESV (reference sequence). V shed 3 bases, J shed 4 bases, and the junction held 7 bases outside the gene matches. The CDR3 has 16 residues. DNA of the CDR3: TGTGCCAGCAGCTTCATGGTAGCGGGGGTGTACAATGAGCAGTTCTTC. Translation: CASSFMVAGVYNEQFF.

The rearrangement links TRBV25-1 to TRBJ2-1; TRBD1 aligns across 10 bases. The CDR3 covers 13 residues. Losses at the gene ends were 4 bases for V and 9 bases for J; bases not matched to a gene: 3. CDR1 and CDR2 (germline): MGHDK, SYGVNS. In DNA form, the CDR3 reads TGTGCCAGCAGTGCGACAGGGGGCAGTGAGCAGTTCTTC. It specifies CASSATGGSEQFF.

The chain links TRBV29-1 to TRBJ1-2; D remains unclear. The CDR3 has 14 amino acids. Looked up from germline, CDR1 is SQVTM and CDR2 is ANQGSEA. V dropped 4 bases and J dropped 3 bases, with 15 bases sitting between them. The CDR3 here is CSVAAATSYYGYTF. CDR3 bases: TGCAGCGTTGCGGCGGCCACCTCCTACTATGGCTACACCTTC.

The chain links TRBV4-1 to TRBJ1-3; possible D gene TRBD1, 6 bases. This CDR3 contains 16 residues. V lost 3 bases and J lost 4, with 16 bases in between. CDR1 MGHRA and CDR2 YSYEKL come from the germline V gene. For the CDR3, the DNA is TGCGCCAGCAGCCAGAGGAGCCCAGGGGTCGGAAACACCATATATTTT. The encoded protein is CASSQRSPGVGNTIYF.

The rearrangement links TRBV7-2 to TRBJ2-7; 7 bases align to TRBD2. The CDR3 totals 15 residues. V gave up 1 base and J gave up 3 bases; unmatched junction bases: 6. Germline loops: CDR1 SGHTA, CDR2 FQGNSA. DNA of the CDR3: TGTGCCAGCAGCTTAGAGGGCGGGGGAAACTACGAGCAGTACTTC. Protein product: CASSLEGGGNYEQYF.

The rearrangement links TRBV5-1 to TRBJ2-3, with TRBD1 matching over 11 bases. Germline CDR1 is SGHRS and CDR2 is YFSETQ. The CDR3 length is 17 residues. J gave up 7 bases and V 4 bases, and 14 bases lay outside the gene matches. The CDR3 DNA sequence: TGCGCCAGCAGCCTGGACGGTAGGGACAGGGGGTCGTATACGCAGTATTTT. Translation: CASSLDGRDRGSYTQYF.